These 25 T cell receptor beta chains were all obtained from the same sample, sequenced in a study of human T cells and chemical hapten exposure. Time point here: patch test 2, 6 weeks after DPC sensitization. Treatment described: therapeutic diphenylcyclopropenone sensitization with weekly scalp DPC. From the RACE reads, TCRdb called clonotypes with MiXCR, one entry per CDR3 protein. The sample includes 80,000 to 95,000 distinct CDR3 sequences, about 10% of them seen just once. This material consisted of whole blood, taken in connection with sensitization to the hapten diphenylcyclopropenone (DPC). The receptors come from a man aged 35-49 years with alopecia areata. Some clones in this sample may be carry-over from other donors' samples.

This clonotype has only a few counts. V usage is TRBV7-9 and J usage is TRBJ2-5; weak D call: TRBD2 (7 bases). V lost 5 bases and J lost 7, with 23 bases in between. CDR1 and CDR2 from the germline V gene are SEHNR and FQNEAQ (reference sequence). This CDR3 contains 16 residues. Here the CDR3 DNA reads TGTGCCAGCAGCCCCGGAGGGGGGGCCGGTCCGGGGACCCAGTACTTC. Encoded protein: CASSPGGGAGPGTQYF.

This clonotype was detected only a few times. This chain joins TRBV7-9 and TRBJ2-1; D perhaps matches TRBD2 (5 bases). V lost 1 base, J lost 3 bases, and 10 bases lay in between. The CDR3 spans 15 residues. Germline lookup yields CDR1 SEHNR and CDR2 FQNEAQ (reference sequence). The CDR3 here is CASSLVLALYNEQFF. DNA of the CDR3: TGTGCCAGCAGCTTAGTTCTAGCACTCTACAATGAGCAGTTCTTC.

The chain uses TRBV14 and TRBJ2-1; D is unresolved. The CDR3 has 13 residues. Trimming left V 1 base short and J 9 bases short, with 10 bases between. Germline assignment: CDR1 SGHDN and CDR2 FVKESK. The CDR3 bases are TGTGCCAGCAGCCAAGGCCGTTGGAGTGAGCAGTTCTTC. Residues: CASSQGRWSEQFF.

This clonotype was seen only a few times. The J gene is TRBJ2-7, the V gene TRBV12-3 or TRBV12-4; D remains unclear. V was shortened by 4 bases and J by 3 bases, with 13 bases between the two germline ends. The length of the CDR3 is 14 residues. The CDR3 DNA reads TGTGCCAGCAGTTACCGGACCGAGAGCTACGAGCAGTACTTC. Its translation: CASSYRTESYEQYF.

This chain links TRBV5-1 with TRBJ2-4; D ambiguous. There are 13 residues in the CDR3. V shed 0 bases and J shed 9 bases, with 10 bases lying between them. CDR1 SGHRS and CDR2 YFSETQ come from the germline V gene. CDR3 nucleotide sequence: TGCGCCAGCAGCTTGGCAAGCAGGTCCATTCAGTACTTC. As protein: CASSLASRSIQYF.

In its sample, this clonotype was seen many times. The chain combines TRBV5-1 with TRBJ2-2; 8 positions match TRBD1. Germline V gene data show CDR1 as SGHRS and CDR2 as YFSETQ. Trimming removed 3 bases from V and 5 bases from J; junction bases left unmatched: 12. The CDR3 contains 17 residues. The CDR3 region has the DNA TGCGCCAGCAGCTCGCTCCACAGGGGGAAGGGTACCGGGGAGCTGTTTTTT. Translated, it gives CASSSLHRGKGTGELFF.

V usage is TRBV4-2 and J usage is TRBJ1-2, with 8 positions matching TRBD1. Germline lookup yields CDR1 LGHNA and CDR2 YNFKEQ. The CDR3 has 16 residues. The V segment lost 3 bases and the J segment 3 bases; nucleotides outside the gene matches: 9. CDR3 sequence (DNA): TGTGCCAGCAGCCACACCCGGACAGGGTCCGACTATGGCTACACCTTC. It is translated as CASSHTRTGSDYGYTF.

This clonotype appeared a few times. The chain couples TRBV3-1 to TRBJ2-7, with 8 bases that match TRBD2. The junction had 5 bases not matched to a gene; V was cut back by 4 bases and J by 0 bases. The CDR3 spans 15 residues. In germline, CDR1 is LGHDT, CDR2 YNNKEL (reference sequence). CDR3 region: CASSPTSVDSYEQYF. Here the CDR3 DNA reads TGTGCCAGCAGCCCGACTAGCGTTGACTCCTACGAGCAGTACTTC.

A few counts support this clonotype. The chain couples TRBV5-6 to TRBJ2-2; 8 bases map to TRBD1. Germline lookup yields CDR1 SGHDT and CDR2 YYEEEE. With V trimmed by 0 bases and J by 6 bases, 7 bases remained unmatched. CDR3 length: 16 amino acids. CDR3 sequence reads: CASSLAGGSTPGELFF. CDR3 bases: TGTGCCAGCAGCTTGGCAGGGGGCAGTACACCCGGGGAGCTGTTTTTT.

In its sample, this clonotype was seen a few times. The chain uses TRBV6-1 and TRBJ2-7; a weak D match, TRBD1 (5 bases). This CDR3 spans 15 amino acids. Germline lookup yields CDR1 MNHNS and CDR2 SASEGT. Trimming cost V 6 bases and J 4 bases, with 19 bases left between them. The CDR3 DNA sequence: TGTGCCAGCAGCCCCCTGACAGAGGCTCTTTACGAGCAGTACGTC. Translation gives CASSPLTEALYEQYV.

This clonotype was seen only a few times. The chain carries TRBV9 and TRBJ2-3; D not certain. Germline CDR1 reads SGDLS; CDR2 reads YYNGEE. This CDR3 has 12 amino acids. Trimming took off 0 bases at V and 4 bases at J, with 3 bases between the two ends. CDR3 DNA sequence: TGTGCCAGCAGCGTAGCAGCAGATACGCAGTATTTT. It is translated as CASSVAADTQYF.

The chain joins TRBV7-2 to TRBJ2-7; D is perhaps TRBD2 (5 bases). Germline CDR1 SGHTA, CDR2 FQGNSA. The CDR3 loop spans 13 amino acids. The V end lost 0 bases, the J end lost 5 bases, and 8 bases lay between the germline ends. The CDR3 loop is CASSLARDDEQYF. The CDR3, as DNA: TGTGCCAGCAGCTTAGCGAGGGATGACGAGCAGTACTTC.

This chain connects TRBV7-9 to TRBJ2-1, with 7 positions matching TRBD1. In germline, CDR1 is SEHNR, CDR2 FQNEAQ (reference sequence). V trimming: 5 bases; J trimming: 4 bases; junction bases outside the gene matches: 8. CDR3 length equals 15 residues. The CDR3 protein is CASSPRGTEYNEQFF. The CDR3 coding sequence is TGTGCCAGCAGCCCGAGGGGGACAGAATACAATGAGCAGTTCTTC.

The V call is TRBV24-1, the J call TRBJ2-5; 7 nucleotides line up with TRBD2. This CDR3 comprises 15 residues. V lost 5 bases, J lost 2 bases, and 7 bases stayed unmatched. In germline, CDR1 is KGHDR, CDR2 SFDVKD. Here the CDR3 reads CATSAGGSGQETQYF. The CDR3 nucleotides read TGTGCCACCAGTGCGGGCGGGAGTGGGCAAGAGACCCAGTACTTC.

At least ten counts were recorded for this clonotype. CDR3 sequence (DNA): TGTGCCAGCAGTACAGATGAAGCTTTCTTT. Amino acid sequence: CASSTDEAFF. The chain recombines TRBV2 with TRBJ1-1; no clear D. The germline CDR1 and CDR2 sequences are SNHLY and FYNNEI. V was shortened by 5 bases and J by 7 bases, with 5 bases between the two germline ends. CDR3 size: 10 residues.

This clonotype was counted ten times or more. The chain joins TRBV12-3 or TRBV12-4 to TRBJ1-2; the D gene is possibly TRBD1 (6 bases). This CDR3 contains 13 residues. Trimming cost V 2 bases and J 8 bases, with 12 bases left between them. CDR3 sequence (DNA): TGTGCCAGCAGTTTATGGGGGGCCTGGGGCTACACCTTC. It encodes CASSLWGAWGYTF.

This clonotype was observed a few times. The rearrangement links TRBV2 to TRBJ1-4, with D perhaps matching TRBD1 (5 bases). Germline lookup yields CDR1 SNHLY and CDR2 FYNNEI. Trimming stripped 6 bases from V and 0 bases from J, with 11 bases between. The CDR3 is made up of 15 amino acids. This CDR3 reads CASSADRTTNEKLFF. The CDR3, as DNA: TGTGCCAGCAGCGCCGACAGAACAACTAATGAAAAACTGTTTTTT.

J is TRBJ1-3 and V is TRBV5-1; D call uncertain. This CDR3 is 13 amino acids long. V gave up 4 bases and J gave up 3 bases, with 8 bases separating them. The germline gives CDR1 SGHRS, CDR2 YFSETQ. The CDR3 bases are TGCGCCAGCAGCGGGTCGGATGGAAACACCATATATTTT. Its protein product is CASSGSDGNTIYF.

This clonotype was detected only a few times. The genes are TRBV29-1 and TRBJ2-2; the D gene is possibly TRBD1 (6 bases). CDR1 and CDR2 (germline): SQVTM, ANQGSEA. Trimming removed 5 bases from V and 7 bases from J, with 8 bases in between. This CDR3 has 11 residues. The CDR3 is CSVLDSGELFF. The CDR3 DNA reads as TGCAGCGTTCTGGACAGCGGGGAGCTGTTTTTT.

This clonotype appeared many times. The J gene is TRBJ1-3, the V gene TRBV20-1; D uncertain. CDR1 is DFQATT and CDR2 is SNEGSKA in the germline V gene (reference sequence). The CDR3 extends over 15 amino acids. V dropped 2 bases and J dropped 2 bases, with 13 bases sitting between them. The CDR3 DNA sequence: TGCAGTGCTAGAAAGGCGGTGGAGCCTGGAAACACCATATATTTT. Protein sequence: CSARKAVEPGNTIYF.

This clonotype has only a few counts. The gene calls are TRBV7-2 and TRBJ2-3; D possibly corresponds to TRBD2 (7 bases). CDR1 and CDR2 (germline): SGHTA, FQGNSA. Between the trimmed V and J ends, which lost 1 base and 1 base, there was a span of 9 bases. The CDR3 runs 15 residues. CDR3 sequence: CASSLGGGRTDTQYF. In nucleotides, the CDR3 is TGTGCCAGCAGCTTAGGGGGGGGGCGCACAGATACGCAGTATTTT.

V gene TRBV6-6 combines with J gene TRBJ1-4, with 10 nucleotides matching TRBD1. The trim removed 6 bases at V and 7 bases at J, leaving 8 bases unmatched. The CDR3 totals 15 residues. Germline CDR1 and CDR2: MNHNY and SVGAGI (reference sequence). CDR3 sequence (DNA): TGTGCCAGCAGCCAGACAGGGGGCAGGGGTGAAAAACTGTTTTTT. Translated, it gives CASSQTGGRGEKLFF.

This clonotype was seen more than once but under ten times. The CDR3 protein is CASRPPASAIGGGELFF. Written as DNA, the CDR3 is TGTGCCAGCAGGCCCCCCGCTAGCGCTATAGGAGGCGGGGAGCTGTTTTTT. The J gene is TRBJ2-2, the V gene TRBV11-1; the D gene is possibly TRBD2 (6 bases). The length of the CDR3 is 17 residues. The germline gives CDR1 SGHAT, CDR2 FQDESV (reference sequence). V gave up 6 bases and J gave up 7 bases, with 24 bases separating them.

V usage is TRBV7-2 and J usage is TRBJ1-2; the match to TRBD1 covers 7 bases. This CDR3 region has 14 residues. J gave up 2 bases and V 2 bases, and 2 bases lay outside the gene matches. Germline-derived CDR1 and CDR2 are SGHTA and FQGNSA. Here the CDR3 DNA reads TGTGCCAGCAGCTTAACACAGGGGAACTATGGCTACACCTTC. It yields the protein CASSLTQGNYGYTF.

This chain uses TRBV18 with TRBJ1-2, with 8 nucleotides matching TRBD1. CDR3 length: 17 amino acids. CDR1 KGHSH and CDR2 LQKENI come from the germline V gene. Trimming cost V 5 bases and J 1 base; bases outside gene matches: 12. The DNA for the CDR3 is TGTGCCAGCTCAAGTCCCGACAGGGGTTCGCTTAACTATGGCTACACCTTC. Residues: CASSSPDRGSLNYGYTF.